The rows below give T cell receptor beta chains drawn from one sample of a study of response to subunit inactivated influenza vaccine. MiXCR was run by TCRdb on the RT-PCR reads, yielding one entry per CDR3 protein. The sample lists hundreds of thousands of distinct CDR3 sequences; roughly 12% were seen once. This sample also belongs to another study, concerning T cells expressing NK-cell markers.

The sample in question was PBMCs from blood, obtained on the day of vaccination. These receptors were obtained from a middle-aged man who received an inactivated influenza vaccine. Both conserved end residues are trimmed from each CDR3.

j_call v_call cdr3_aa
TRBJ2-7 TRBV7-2 ASSPWTGSDEQY
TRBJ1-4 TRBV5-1 ASSVGQENEKLF
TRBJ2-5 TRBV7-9 ASSLGGVWTQY
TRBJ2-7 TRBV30 AWRLAGPYEQY
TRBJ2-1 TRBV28 ASGKAGHNEQF
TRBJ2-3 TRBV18 ASSPGQVGTDTQY
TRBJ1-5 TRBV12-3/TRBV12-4 ASSYAASNQPQH
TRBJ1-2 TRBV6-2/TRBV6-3 ASSRTGANYGYT
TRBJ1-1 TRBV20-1 SAAQSRRDTEAF
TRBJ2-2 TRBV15 ATSRGTGSTGELF